This TCR beta chain was sequenced in a study of T cell responses to AZD1222 COVID-19 vaccine. CDR3 size: 16 residues. From germline, CDR1 is MNHEY and CDR2 SVGAGI. The ends were cut back, 0 bases at V and 3 bases at J, with 13 bases in the middle. The method was immunoSEQ multiplex PCR; TCRdb's version includes in-frame clones alone and lacks a portion of them. This sample has 150,000 to 200,000 clones, with 85% to 95% found just once. The sample was peripheral blood, taken on day 0 of AZD1222 vaccination. This receptor was obtained from an adult in good health. The chain recombines TRBV6-5 with TRBJ2-3; D may be TRBD1 (5 bases). This chain's CDR3 is CASSYSGRVRTDTQYF. DNA of the CDR3: TGTGCCAGCAGTTACTCAGGCAGGGTGAGGACAGATACGCAGTATTTT.